This T cell receptor (beta chain) was sequenced for a study of monozygotic twins with inflammatory bowel disease. The authors used around 3,500 ng of total RNA per TCR library. Template-switch reactions added UMIs with a 6-nucleotide sample barcode. Following a re-call of the 5' RACE reads, TCRdb has one entry per CDR3 protein and lacks DNA. This sample's clone table lists approximately 45,000 distinct CDR3 sequences. After skipping T cell sorting, the authors isolated total RNA from whole blood. This CDR3 spans 13 amino acids. In germline, CDR1 is SGHTA, CDR2 FQGTGA. This receptor was obtained from a human donor with ulcerative colitis or Crohn's disease, or a healthy co-twin of an affected twin (not recorded which). The genes are TRBV7-3 and TRBJ2-5; the TCRdb D gene call, TRBD1, has no DNA to confirm it. The sequenced material came from blood. CDR3 sequence: CASSWDDQETQYF.